Below, 16 T cell receptor beta chains from the same sample are listed, as sequenced in a study of CD8 T cells in ankylosing spondylitis. TCRdb recomputed calls from the 5' RACE reads with MiXCR, one row per CDR3 protein. This table has 200,000 to 250,000 distinct CDR3 sequences, over 30% appearing once. Material: blood, either unsorted or a sorted T cell fraction (not recorded which). Source of these receptors: a male donor with ankylosing spondylitis or in good health (not recorded which).

V is TRBV5-6 and J is TRBJ2-5; 9 positions agree with TRBD1. The V gene end was trimmed by 4 bases and the J gene end by 5 bases; junction bases not matched to a gene: 9. CDR3 size: 15 residues. Germline CDR1 SGHDT, CDR2 YYEEEE. The DNA for the CDR3 is TGTGCCAGCAGCCTGAGACAGGGGGTGCGGGAGACCCAGTACTTC. Translating it yields CASSLRQGVRETQYF. Using reference TRBV5-6 and TRBJ2-5 for the parts outside the CDR3, the full variable domain is DAGVTQSPTHLIKTRGQQVTLRCSPKSGHDTVSWYQQALGQGPQFIFQYYEEEERQRGNFPDRFSGHQFPNYSSELNVNALLLGDSALYLCASSLRQGVRETQYFGPGTRLLVL.

The chain has TRBV12-3 or TRBV12-4 and TRBJ1-2, with a weak D call TRBD1 (6 bases). V was cut by 10 bases and J by 7 bases, with 16 bases left in between. The CDR3 has 12 amino acids. Here the CDR3 reads CATTEGVAGYTF. The CDR3 nucleotides are TGTGCCACGACGGAGGGGGTGGCTGGCTACACCTTC.

This clonotype showed up just a few times. This rearrangement joins TRBV7-8 to TRBJ2-5; D ambiguous. The V and J ends lost 1 base and 1 base respectively, with 7 bases between them. This CDR3 is 14 amino acids long. Germline V gives CDR1 SGHVS, CDR2 FQNEAQ. The CDR3, as DNA: TGTGCCAGCAGCTTAGACCGCGTCCAAGAGACCCAGTACTTC. It specifies CASSLDRVQETQYF.

The chain has TRBV6-6 and TRBJ2-5; TRBD1 matches at 8 bases. J was trimmed by 4 bases and V by 6 bases; bases with no gene match: 4. Germline assignment: CDR1 MNHNY and CDR2 SVGAGI (reference sequence). The CDR3 has 13 amino acids. CDR3 residues: CASSRGTGETQYF. DNA for the CDR3: TGTGCCAGCAGCCGGGGGACAGGAGAGACCCAGTACTTC.

This clonotype was counted many times. J is TRBJ1-2 and V is TRBV7-3; unclear D gene. This CDR3 comprises 15 residues. Trimming took 8 bases from V and 6 from J, leaving 22 bases between them. Per the germline V gene, CDR1 is SGHTA and CDR2 is FQGTGA. CDR3 sequence: CASGTGQAFIDGYTF. The CDR3 DNA sequence: TGTGCCAGCGGAACCGGGCAGGCGTTTATTGATGGCTACACCTTC.

The chain recombines TRBV4-2 with TRBJ2-1, with 7 positions matching TRBD1. CDR1 and CDR2 (germline): LGHNA, YNFKEQ. Losses at the gene ends were 0 bases for V and 7 bases for J; bases not matched to a gene: 12. CDR3 length equals 17 residues. CDR3 in amino acids: CASSQDLVRGLGNEQFF. The CDR3 DNA reads as TGTGCCAGCAGCCAAGATCTTGTGAGGGGGCTGGGGAATGAGCAGTTCTTC.

This clonotype was observed a handful of times. The rearrangement links TRBV11-2 to TRBJ2-7; 10 nucleotides line up with TRBD2. Germline lookup yields CDR1 SGHAT and CDR2 FQNNGV. V lost 5 bases to trimming and J lost 3 bases; unmatched junction nucleotides: 4. CDR3 length: 14 residues. DNA of the CDR3: TGTGCCAGCAGCCAGCGGGGGGGCCTCTACGAGCAGTACTTC. Translating gives CASSQRGGLYEQYF.

The gene calls are TRBV4-1 and TRBJ1-2, with 9 bases matching TRBD1. The ends lost 3 bases at V and 6 bases at J; junction bases unmatched: 8. Germline V CDR1 and CDR2: MGHRA, YSYEKL. CDR3 length: 15 residues. CDR3 region: CASSQGDRQGDGYTF. In DNA form, the CDR3 reads TGCGCCAGCAGCCAGGGAGACAGACAGGGGGATGGCTACACCTTC.

The chain has TRBV10-3 and TRBJ2-5; D is possibly TRBD1 (5 bases). The CDR3 has 11 amino acids. Germline loops: CDR1 ENHRY, CDR2 SYGVKD. Trimming took off 11 bases at V and 11 bases at J, with 18 bases between the two ends. The CDR3, as DNA: TGTGCCTCTCAGGGCTCGACGATGCAGTACTTC. Protein sequence: CASQGSTMQYF.

This clonotype was counted once. V gene TRBV2 combines with J gene TRBJ1-1; 8 nucleotides match TRBD1. The trim removed 5 bases at V and 7 bases at J, leaving 3 bases unmatched. Germline-derived CDR1 and CDR2 are SNHLY and FYNNEI. This CDR3 is 12 amino acids long. This chain's CDR3 is CASSKTGVEAFF. CDR3 nucleotides: TGTGCCAGCAGTAAGACAGGGGTTGAAGCTTTCTTT.

This clonotype has a handful of counts. The genes are TRBV20-1 and TRBJ2-2; D is unresolved. The CDR3 has 16 amino acids. CDR1 is DFQATT, CDR2 SNEGSKA, per germline (reference sequence). Trimming stripped 0 bases from V and 2 bases from J, with 13 bases between. The CDR3 DNA reads TGCAGTGCTAGAGATATCGGGCACGGCAACACCGGGGAGCTGTTTTTT. Protein: CSARDIGHGNTGELFF.

This clonotype was counted between two and nine times. The rearrangement uses TRBV2 and TRBJ2-4, with D maybe TRBD2 (6 bases). V was pared by 6 bases and J by 2 bases, with 23 bases between. This CDR3 has 18 amino acids. The germline V gene encodes CDR1 SNHLY and CDR2 FYNNEI. CDR3 region: CASSPGGGWTQSKNIQYF. The CDR3, as DNA: TGTGCCAGCAGCCCCGGCGGAGGGTGGACTCAGTCCAAAAACATTCAGTACTTC.

This clonotype turned up a few times. V gene TRBV24-1 combines with J gene TRBJ2-1; 9 nucleotides agree with TRBD1. Germline V gene lookup returns CDR1 KGHDR and CDR2 SFDVKD. CDR3 size: 17 residues. Losses at the gene ends were 2 bases for V and 4 bases for J; bases not matched to a gene: 8. The CDR3 region is CATSDSRPGQGYNEQFF. The CDR3 nucleotides are TGTGCCACCAGTGATTCCCGCCCGGGACAGGGTTACAATGAGCAGTTCTTC.

This clonotype has just a few counts. The chain joins TRBV10-3 to TRBJ2-1, with a weak D call TRBD1 (6 bases). The CDR3 contains 14 residues. The germline gives CDR1 ENHRY, CDR2 SYGVKD. With 4 bases removed from V and 1 base from J, the gap between germline ends came to 8 bases. The CDR3 DNA is TGTGCCATCAGTGCTACAGGGTCCTACAATGAGCAGTTCTTC. This sequence encodes CAISATGSYNEQFF.

V gene TRBV6-1 combines with J gene TRBJ2-5; D remains unclear. The V end was cut by 8 bases, the J end by 5 bases, with 21 bases between. This CDR3 contains 15 residues. The V gene's germline CDR1 is MNHNS and CDR2 SASEGT. The CDR3 loop is CASRSTGPLGETQYF. Here the CDR3 DNA reads TGTGCCAGCCGTAGTACCGGGCCCCTAGGGGAGACCCAGTACTTC.

Comment on this clonotype: This may stem from a read error, because a much larger clone lies one nucleotide away. The chain employs TRBV20-1 and TRBJ1-1, with a weak D call TRBD1 (5 bases). The germline gives CDR1 DFQATT, CDR2 SNEGSKA (reference sequence). The CDR3 extends over 13 amino acids. The CDR3 is CTADRLDSPEAFF. The CDR3 region has the DNA TGCACTGCTGACCGTCTAGACAGTCCTGAAGCTTTCTTT.